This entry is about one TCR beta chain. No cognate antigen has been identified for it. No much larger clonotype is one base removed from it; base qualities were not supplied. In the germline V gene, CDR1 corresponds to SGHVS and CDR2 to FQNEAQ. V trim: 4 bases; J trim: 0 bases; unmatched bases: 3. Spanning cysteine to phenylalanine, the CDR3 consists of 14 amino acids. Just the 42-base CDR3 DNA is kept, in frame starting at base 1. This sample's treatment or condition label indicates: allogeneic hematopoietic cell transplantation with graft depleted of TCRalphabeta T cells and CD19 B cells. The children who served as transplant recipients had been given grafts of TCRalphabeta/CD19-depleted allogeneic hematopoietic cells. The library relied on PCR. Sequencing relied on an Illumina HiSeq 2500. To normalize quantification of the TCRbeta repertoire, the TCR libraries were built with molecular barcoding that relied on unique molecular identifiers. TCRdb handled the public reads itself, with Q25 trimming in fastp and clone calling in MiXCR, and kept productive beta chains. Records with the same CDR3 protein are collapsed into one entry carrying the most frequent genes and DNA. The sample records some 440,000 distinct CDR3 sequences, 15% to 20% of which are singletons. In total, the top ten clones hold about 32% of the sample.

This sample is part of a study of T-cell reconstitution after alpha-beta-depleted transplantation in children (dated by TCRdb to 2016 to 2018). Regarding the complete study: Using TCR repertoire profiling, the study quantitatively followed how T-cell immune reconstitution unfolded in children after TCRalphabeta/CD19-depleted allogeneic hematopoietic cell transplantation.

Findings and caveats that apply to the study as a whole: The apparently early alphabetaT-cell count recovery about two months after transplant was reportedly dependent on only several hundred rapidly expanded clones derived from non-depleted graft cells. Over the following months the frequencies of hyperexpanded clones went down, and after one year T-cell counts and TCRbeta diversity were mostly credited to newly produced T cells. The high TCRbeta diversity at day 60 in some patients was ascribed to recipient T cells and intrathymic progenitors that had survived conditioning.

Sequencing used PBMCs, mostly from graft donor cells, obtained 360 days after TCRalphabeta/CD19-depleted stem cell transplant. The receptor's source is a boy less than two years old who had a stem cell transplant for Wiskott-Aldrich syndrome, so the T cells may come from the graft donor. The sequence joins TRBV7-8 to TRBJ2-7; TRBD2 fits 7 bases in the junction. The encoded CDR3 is CASSWRLASYEQYF. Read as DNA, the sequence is TGTGCCAGCAGCTGGAGACTAGCCTCCTACGAGCAGTACTTC.